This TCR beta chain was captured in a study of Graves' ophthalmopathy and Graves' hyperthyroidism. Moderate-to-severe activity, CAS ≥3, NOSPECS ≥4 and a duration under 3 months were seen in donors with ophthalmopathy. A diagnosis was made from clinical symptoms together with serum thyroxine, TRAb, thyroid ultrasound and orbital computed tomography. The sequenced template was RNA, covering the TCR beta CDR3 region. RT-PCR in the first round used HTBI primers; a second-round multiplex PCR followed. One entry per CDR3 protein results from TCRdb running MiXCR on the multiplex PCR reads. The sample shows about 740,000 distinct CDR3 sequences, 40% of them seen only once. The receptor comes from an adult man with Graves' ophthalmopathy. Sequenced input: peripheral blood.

The CDR3 protein is CASSSWTDQSSGNTIYF. As DNA, the CDR3 is TGTGCCAGCAGCTCCTGGACAGACCAGAGCTCTGGAAACACCATATATTTT. The chain links TRBV7-9 to TRBJ1-3; weak D call: TRBD1 (6 bases). Deletions cut 4 bases from V and 0 bases from J, with 16 bases between. Germline V lookup: CDR1 SEHNR, CDR2 FQNEAQ (reference sequence). The CDR3 runs to 17 residues.